This T cell receptor beta chain derives from a study of technical replicates of blood from a handful of donors. The CDR3 runs to 15 residues. Trimming removed 3 bases from V and 6 bases from J; junction bases left unmatched: 8. The germline CDR1 and CDR2 sequences are SGHRS and YFSETQ. TCRdb's copy holds only in-frame clones and misses some; the assay was immunoSEQ multiplex PCR. The table lists around 76,000 clones, around nine tenths of them singletons. Input material: T cells isolated from PBMCs. The source of this sequence is a human donor in good health. The gene calls are TRBV5-1 and TRBJ2-1; 8 bases align to TRBD2. This CDR3 reads CASSSRGGERNEQFF. The CDR3 nucleotides are TGCGCCAGCAGCTCCCGGGGGGGGGAGCGCAATGAGCAGTTCTTC.